This is a list of T cell receptor beta chains from one sample in a study of cytomegalovirus exposure and HLA in healthy donors. Method: immunoSEQ multiplex PCR; TCRdb's copy keeps in-frame clones and lacks some. The sample includes under 150,000 clones, roughly 79% of them seen just once. The source material was PBMCs. The receptors were gathered from a middle-aged woman in good health and CMV-seronegative. Each CDR3 is given with its conserved first and last residue. A D gene is named only where the DNA matches it firmly. Not every row has a clone size; where given, it reads once, few, many or a size class.

d_gene,abundance,v_gene,j_gene,CDR3nt,CDR3aa
-,-,TRBV16,TRBJ2-7,TGTGCCAGCAGCCAATTCCTGGAGCAGAGGTACTTC,CASSQFLEQRYF
TRBD2,-,TRBV5-1,TRBJ2-5,TGCGCCAGCAGCTTGTCAGGATTAGCGGGAGAGACCCAGTACTTC,CASSLSGLAGETQYF
-,few,TRBV6-5,TRBJ1-6,TGTGCCAGCACCAGGGGCAGGGGTAATTCACCCCTCCACTTT,CASTRGRGNSPLHF
-,-,TRBV2,TRBJ2-7,TGTGCCAGCAGTGAGTGGCGGGGCTCCTACGAGCAGTACTTC,CASSEWRGSYEQYF
TRBD1,few,TRBV6-1,TRBJ1-5,TGTGCCAGCAGTGCTACAGGGGGCAATCAGCCCCAGCATTTT,CASSATGGNQPQHF
TRBD2,few,TRBV4-1,TRBJ2-1,TGCGCCAGCAGCTCTCCCACTAGCGGTGACAATGAGCAGTTCTTC,CASSSPTSGDNEQFF
-,-,TRBV7-9,TRBJ1-1,TGTGCCAGCAGCTTAACGGCAGGGTCCGAAGCTTTCTTT,CASSLTAGSEAFF
-,-,TRBV29-1,TRBJ2-3,TGCAGCGTGACTAGTCGGGATACGCAGTATTTT,CSVTSRDTQYF
-,-,TRBV5-1,TRBJ1-2,TGCGCCAGCAGCTTGGCCCCCTCGACAGGACCAGACTATGGCTACACCTTC,CASSLAPSTGPDYGYTF
TRBD1,-,TRBV7-9,TRBJ1-1,TGTGCCAGCAGCCCGCAGACAGGGACGAACACTGAAGCTTTCTTT,CASSPQTGTNTEAFF
TRBD1,-,TRBV7-2,TRBJ1-2,TGTGCCAGCAGCCACGACAGGGGGCGACGGTATGGCTACACCTTC,CASSHDRGRRYGYTF
TRBD1,-,TRBV28,TRBJ1-4,TGTGCCAGCAGTCTAGTGGGACAGTATAATGAAAAACTGTTTTTT,CASSLVGQYNEKLFF
-,-,TRBV19,TRBJ1-2,TGTGCCAGTACGCCGGAGGGTACCACACTCTATGGCTACACCTTC,CASTPEGTTLYGYTF
TRBD1,-,TRBV27,TRBJ2-2,TGTGCCAGCAGTCGAACAGGGGCTAGGAACACCGGGGAGCTGTTTTTT,CASSRTGARNTGELFF
-,-,TRBV28,TRBJ1-2,TGTGCCAGCAGTAGGCGGGATTATGGCTACACCTTC,CASSRRDYGYTF
-,-,TRBV19,TRBJ2-7,TGTGCCAGTAGTATTGGGGTGGGGGGGCGTCACGAGCAGTACTTC,CASSIGVGGRHEQYF
-,-,TRBV7-6,TRBJ2-7,TGTGCCAGCAGCCCTACTAGAGAGGGAGCCTACGAGCAGTACTTC,CASSPTREGAYEQYF
-,-,TRBV28,TRBJ1-6,TGTGCCAGCAGAGGAAGGGGGAATTCACCCCTCCACTTT,CASRGRGNSPLHF
TRBD2,once,TRBV5-6,TRBJ2-1,TGTGCCAGCAGCGGTTTCGGGACTAGCGGGTACAATGAGCAGTTCTTC,CASSGFGTSGYNEQFF
-,-,TRBV28,TRBJ2-7,TGTGCCAGCACCTCAGCGGGCGGAGCTTGGGAGCAGTACTTC,CASTSAGGAWEQYF
TRBD2,-,TRBV7-2,TRBJ2-3,TGTGCCAGCAGCTCTAGCGGGGGGGCCCTGGGGGATACGCAGTATTTT,CASSSSGGALGDTQYF
TRBD1,once,TRBV7-9,TRBJ2-5,TGTTCCAGCAGCTTAGACAGGGCTGACCAGTACTTC,CSSSLDRADQYF
-,-,TRBV6-1,TRBJ2-5,TGTGCCAGCAGTCTCCGGGACCTCCGGGAGCAGTACTTC,CASSLRDLREQYF
-,-,TRBV1,TRBJ2-4,TGCACCAGCAGCCAAGAGGGATGGACTAGCGGGAGTAACAGTCAGTACTTC,CTSSQEGWTSGSNSQYF
TRBD1,once,TRBV5-4,TRBJ2-7,TGTGCCAGCAGCCCGGGGGGACAGGGGGCGTTATCCTACGAGCAGTACTTC,CASSPGGQGALSYEQYF
TRBD1,-,TRBV7-8,TRBJ1-5,TGTGCCAGCAGCTACCTCTCTACGGGACAGGGCAATCAGCCCCAGCATTTT,CASSYLSTGQGNQPQHF